This paragraph reports one T cell receptor beta chain. The J segment lost 8 bases and the V segment lost 6 bases, leaving 14 bases of the junction unmatched. CDR3 length equals 14 residues. Germline loops: CDR1 SQVTM, CDR2 ANQGSEA. The sample comes from a study of blood T cell repertoires in COVID-19. Measured with immunoSEQ multiplex PCR; TCRdb has only the in-frame clones, and not every one. Here the sample spans 95,000 to 150,000 clones, more than 80% being singletons. Specimen: peripheral blood. The receptor was isolated from a middle-aged man with acute or convalescent COVID-19. The chain employs TRBV29-1 and TRBJ1-2, with 8 bases lining up with TRBD1. CDR3 nucleotide sequence: TGCAGCGTGCTAAGGGCAGGGGGCTTAGGGGGCTACACCTTC. This codes for CSVLRAGGLGGYTF.